The 9 T cell receptor beta chains below come from one sample, sequenced in a study of T cell clones after liver transplantation. Assay: immunoSEQ multiplex PCR; the TCRdb copy retains only in-frame clones and omits some. The sample yields 7,500 to 10,000 clones, 72% seen once. The input for sequencing was CD8+ T cells from blood, taken at the approximately 16-month timepoint. The receptors were sampled from a human patient who received a liver transplant. Some T cells may be supplied by the graft donor.

The V gene is TRBV28, the J gene TRBJ1-4, with D perhaps matching TRBD1 (6 bases). From germline, CDR1 is MDHEN and CDR2 SYDVKM. CDR3 size: 16 residues. V was pared by 3 bases and J by 3 bases, with 14 bases between. This chain's CDR3 is CASSLAKDSSNEKLFF. The CDR3, as DNA: TGTGCCAGCAGTTTGGCCAAGGACAGTTCTAATGAAAAACTGTTTTTT. The whole variable domain, remainder taken from reference TRBV28 and TRBJ1-4, is DVKVTQSSRYLVKRTGEKVFLECVQDMDHENMFWYRQDPGLGLRLIYFSYDVKMKEKGDIPEGYSVSREKKERFSLILESASTNQTSMYLCASSLAKDSSNEKLFFGSGTQLSVL.

V is TRBV5-1 and J is TRBJ2-7, with 10 bases fitting TRBD1. The CDR3 covers 15 residues. CDR1 and CDR2 (germline): SGHRS, YFSETQ. The J segment lost 1 base and the V segment lost 0 bases, leaving 1 base of the junction unmatched. The CDR3 reads CASSLGGQGSYEQYF. The CDR3 coding sequence is TGCGCCAGCAGCTTGGGGGGACAGGGGTCCTACGAGCAGTACTTC.

The chain uses TRBV16 and TRBJ2-3; D call uncertain. The germline gives CDR1 KGHSY, CDR2 FQNENV. The CDR3 has 12 amino acids. V was trimmed by 4 bases and J by 8 bases, leaving 10 bases between them. DNA of the CDR3: TGTGCCAGCAGCCCAATAGAGAGTACGCAGTATTTT. Residues: CASSPIESTQYF.

The rearrangement uses TRBV9 and TRBJ1-2; TRBD1 agrees at 8 bases. Germline-derived CDR1 and CDR2 are SGDLS and YYNGEE. The CDR3 covers 15 residues. V trimming: 4 bases; J trimming: 4 bases; junction bases outside the gene matches: 9. CDR3 sequence (DNA): TGTGCCAGCAGCCCACCGACAGGGGAAGTCTATGGCTACACCTTC. As protein: CASSPPTGEVYGYTF.

V is TRBV19 and J is TRBJ2-1; 9 bases map to TRBD2. V shed 1 base and J 4 bases; nucleotides not matched to a gene: 8. This CDR3 spans 17 amino acids. Germline-derived CDR1 and CDR2 are LNHDA and SQIVND (reference sequence). The CDR3 bases are TGTGCCAGTAGTATAGGGTCTAGCGGGGAGACTTACAATGAGCAGTTCTTC. Translation gives CASSIGSSGETYNEQFF.

V is TRBV5-1 and J is TRBJ2-7; 10 nucleotides line up with TRBD1. Trimming at V came to 6 bases and at J to 5 bases, leaving 8 bases not matched to a gene. This CDR3 is built from 14 residues. Germline V CDR1 and CDR2: SGHRS, YFSETQ. Here the CDR3 reads CASTEGQGINEQYF. CDR3 DNA: TGCGCCAGCACCGAGGGACAGGGGATCAACGAGCAGTACTTC. Combining the CDR3 with reference TRBV5-1 and TRBJ2-7 gives the whole variable domain KAGVTQTPRYLIKTRGQQVTLSCSPISGHRSVSWYQQTPGQGLQFLFEYFSETQRNKGNFPGRFSGRQFSNSRSEMNVSTLELGDSALYLCASTEGQGINEQYFGPGTRLTVT.

As regards this clone: An end of the junction differs from the germline gene, which may be a read error. The chain couples TRBV6-4 to TRBJ2-2, with 7 bases lining up with TRBD2. Germline CDR1 is MRHNA and CDR2 is SNTAGT. This CDR3 contains 16 residues. This CDR3 reads CASSYSRGSVDGELFF. CDR3 nucleotide sequence: TGTGCCAGCAGTTACTCACGCGGGAGCGTCGACGGGGAGCTGTTTTTT.

V gene TRBV6-1 combines with J gene TRBJ2-5; TRBD2 agrees at 12 bases. V lost 6 bases, J lost 0 bases, and 2 bases stayed unmatched. This CDR3 has 15 residues. Germline assignment: CDR1 MNHNS and CDR2 SASEGT. The DNA for the CDR3 is TGTGCCAGCAGCCGACTAGCGGGGGACCAAGAGACCCAGTACTTC. This gives the protein CASSRLAGDQETQYF.

The chain links TRBV10-2 to TRBJ2-1; 8 bases align to TRBD2. Unmatched junction bases numbered 12, after V lost 7 bases and J lost 7 bases. CDR1 is WSHSY, CDR2 SAAADI, per germline. This CDR3 is 15 amino acids long. Here the CDR3 reads CASTTPGGAKNEQFF. Written as DNA, the CDR3 is TGCGCCAGCACCACGCCCGGGGGGGCCAAAAATGAGCAGTTCTTC.